The next 15 T cell receptor beta chains were all read from a single sample in a study of blood T cells in healthy people across ages. Primed by a sample-barcoded 5' primer and a J-beta primer mix, a second PCR proceeded for 7 to 11 cycles. MiXCR was run by TCRdb on the 5' RACE reads, yielding one entry per CDR3 protein. This table holds 650,000 to 700,000 distinct CDR3 sequences, roughly 32% found once. Sequenced material: blood. The source is a woman aged 80 or older in good health.

At least ten counts were recorded for this clonotype. V is TRBV7-2 and J is TRBJ2-1; 11 bases agree with TRBD1. The germline gives CDR1 SGHTA, CDR2 FQGNSA. This CDR3 has 16 amino acids. Trimming cost V 5 bases and J 6 bases; bases outside gene matches: 9. DNA of the CDR3: TGTGCCAGCAGCAAAATTGGGACAGGGGGGCTCAATGAGCAGTTCTTC. Translation gives CASSKIGTGGLNEQFF.

This clonotype was detected many times. In DNA, the CDR3 is TGTGCCATCAGTGGATTGACCGGTGGGTACGAGCAGTACTTC. It encodes CAISGLTGGYEQYF. The rearrangement uses TRBV10-3 and TRBJ2-7, with D unclear. Germline assignment: CDR1 ENHRY and CDR2 SYGVKD. V dropped 4 bases and J dropped 4 bases, with 14 bases sitting between them. There are 14 residues in the CDR3.

This clonotype showed up many times. This chain joins TRBV7-2 and TRBJ1-1; unclear D gene. The CDR3 length is 13 residues. Germline CDR1 SGHTA, CDR2 FQGNSA. V was shortened by 1 base and J by 7 bases, with 10 bases between the two germline ends. For the CDR3, the DNA is TGTGCCAGCAGCTTAGAGATGGCCAGTGAAGCTTTCTTT. Translating gives CASSLEMASEAFF. Full variable domain (remainder filled in from reference TRBV7-2 and TRBJ1-1): GAGVSQSPSNKVTEKGKDVELRCDPISGHTALYWYRQSLGQGLEFLIYFQGNSAPDKSGLPSDRFSAERTGGSVSTLTIQRTQQEDSAVYLCASSLEMASEAFFGQGTRLTVV.

The table lists this clonotype with a few counts. A much larger clone sits a single nucleotide away, making a read error possible. The chain is built from TRBV13 and TRBJ2-1, with D possibly being TRBD2 (5 bases). There are 14 residues in the CDR3. The germline V gene encodes CDR1 PRHDT and CDR2 FYEKMQ (reference sequence). V lost 1 base to trimming and J lost 7 bases, with 11 bases between them. The CDR3 nucleotides are TGTGCCAGCAGCTTAGACCCCCGGAGGAATGAGCAGTTCTTC. This gives the protein CASSLDPRRNEQFF.

This clonotype was seen repeatedly, ten times or more. The chain combines TRBV12-3 or TRBV12-4 with TRBJ2-1, with 14 nucleotides matching TRBD2. V lost 6 bases and J lost 3; bases outside the gene matches: 4. The CDR3 is made up of 16 amino acids. CDR3 sequence: CASRGLAGERYNEQFF. CDR3 DNA: TGTGCCAGCAGGGGACTAGCGGGGGAACGCTACAATGAGCAGTTCTTC.

Turning to this clonotype: A much larger clone lies a single base off, so this may be a read error. V is TRBV6-5 and J is TRBJ2-1; no reliable D call. The J call may be in error: the DNA end matches TRBJ2-7 better. Germline loops: CDR1 MNHEY, CDR2 SVGAGI. This CDR3 has 14 residues. The CDR3 loop reads CASSYDRIDNEQYF. Written as DNA, the CDR3 is TGTGCCAGCAGTTACGATAGAATTGACAATGAGCAGTACTTC.

This clonotype appeared a few times. CDR3 residues: CAWSPGTTNEKLFF. CDR3 DNA sequence: TGTGCCTGGAGTCCAGGTACAACTAATGAAAAACTGTTTTTT. The V and J genes are TRBV30 and TRBJ1-4, with D hard to call. The V end lost 2 bases, the J end lost 0 bases, and 7 bases lay between the germline ends. Per germline, CDR1 GTSNPN and CDR2 SVGIG (reference sequence). The CDR3 length is 14 residues.

Regarding this clonotype: A read error may explain this, as a much larger clone is one base away. The CDR3 end shows no conserved phenylalanine or tryptophan, and so a read error is likely. V gene TRBV12-5 combines with J gene TRBJ2-5, with D perhaps matching TRBD1 (5 bases). Deletions cut 5 bases from V and 4 bases from J, with 11 bases between. This CDR3 region has 13 residues. The V gene's germline CDR1 is LGHNT and CDR2 FRNRAP. The DNA for the CDR3 is TGTGCTAGTGGTCCTTTTCAGGGAGAGACCCAGTACTTA. This codes for CASGPFQGETQYL.

Details on this clonotype: This clone may be a read error of a much larger clone one base away. The J gene is TRBJ2-3, the V gene TRBV9, with D tentatively TRBD2 (6 bases). Germline CDR1 and CDR2: SGDLS and YYNGEE. The CDR3 is 17 residues long. Trimming left V 3 bases short and J 1 base short, with 18 bases between. CDR3 amino acids: CASSALPRSSGTDTQYF. The CDR3 DNA reads as TGTGCCAGCAGCGCCCTTCCCAGGTCTAGCGGCACAGATACGCAGTATTTT.

The chain joins TRBV5-1 to TRBJ2-1; 10 bases map to TRBD2. This CDR3 is 17 amino acids long. The junction had 11 bases not matched to a gene; V was cut back by 3 bases and J by 5 bases. Germline assignment: CDR1 SGHRS and CDR2 YFSETQ. CDR3 in DNA: TGCGCCAGCAGCTCTGGACTAGCGGTCCTAAGAGACAATGAGCAGTTCTTC. This codes for CASSSGLAVLRDNEQFF.

This clonotype was counted many times. The gene calls are TRBV6-5 and TRBJ2-7; 9 bases are shared with TRBD2. The CDR3 length is 16 residues. CDR1 and CDR2 from the germline V gene are MNHEY and SVGAGI. Losses at the gene ends were 2 bases for V and 7 bases for J; bases not matched to a gene: 12. The chain's CDR3 is CASSYRLAGALWEQYF. The CDR3 DNA reads as TGTGCCAGCAGTTACAGATTAGCGGGGGCCCTTTGGGAGCAGTACTTC.

This clonotype was seen many times. The rearrangement joins TRBV20-1 to TRBJ1-5; 11 positions agree with TRBD1. With V trimmed by 4 bases and J by 6 bases, 14 bases remained unmatched. The CDR3 runs to 17 residues. Germline lookup yields CDR1 DFQATT and CDR2 SNEGSKA (reference sequence). DNA for the CDR3: TGCAGTGCTACGCCGGAAGCTAGGACAGGGGGCAGTCAGCCCCAGCATTTT. It codes for CSATPEARTGGSQPQHF.

The V call is TRBV12-3 or TRBV12-4, the J call TRBJ2-1; 12 nucleotides agree with TRBD2. The CDR3 contains 19 residues. V dropped 7 bases and J dropped 5; count of bases not matched to a gene: 18. CDR3 bases: TGTGCCAGCACCCAACTGGGGCTAGCGGGAGGGCCCGGGCACAATGAGCAGTTCTTC. Translating it yields CASTQLGLAGGPGHNEQFF.

The J gene is TRBJ2-3, the V gene TRBV5-1; 7 positions agree with TRBD1. Germline CDR1 reads SGHRS; CDR2 reads YFSETQ. The CDR3 is made up of 17 amino acids. Trimming at V came to 0 bases and at J to 0 bases, leaving 7 bases not matched to a gene. The CDR3 protein is CASSLADRAESTDTQYF. In DNA, the CDR3 is TGCGCCAGCAGCTTGGCAGACAGGGCGGAGAGCACAGATACGCAGTATTTT.

As concerns this clonotype: Since a much larger clone is just one base distant, this may be a read error. This chain links TRBV9 with TRBJ2-5; perhaps D is TRBD1 or TRBD2 (6 bases each). The J call may be mistaken, given a closer DNA end match to TRBJ2-7. From germline, CDR1 is SGDLS and CDR2 YYNGEE. The CDR3 covers 14 residues. The CDR3: CASSGGAQSYEQYF. CDR3 DNA: TGTGCCAGCAGCGGGGGGGCCCAGTCCTACGAGCAGTACTTC.